Presented here are 31 T cell receptor beta chains from one specimen sequenced in a study of beta chain features in type 1 diabetes. What was sequenced were expressed TCRB transcripts, since all of the isolated RNA had been reverse transcribed. Only in-frame clones appear in the TCRdb table, and some are missing; sequencing was by immunoSEQ multiplex PCR. The sample yields about 700,000 clones, over 10% seen once. Points from the study as a whole: TCRB CDR3s from Type 1 diabetes patients were moderately but significantly shorter in all four CD4+ subsets.

The antigens these receptors bind are not known. The sample consisted of naive CD4+ T cells from blood. The receptors derive from a man between 18 and 35 years old with type 1 diabetes.

This clone was detected only a few times. The rearrangement joins TRBV18 to TRBJ2-1; 9 positions match TRBD1. Germline assignment: CDR1 KGHSH and CDR2 LQKENI. The CDR3 runs to 14 residues. After removal of 6 bases from V and 10 bases from J, the junction contained 10 bases not matched to a gene. CDR3: CASSRRTGVGEQFF. The CDR3 bases are TGTGCCAGCTCCCGAAGGACAGGGGTTGGGGAGCAGTTCTTC.

This clone was seen a handful of times. The chain's CDR3 is CASSLREIVNEKLFF. CDR3 bases: TGTGCCAGCAGCTTACGGGAGATTGTGAATGAAAAACTGTTTTTT. The V and J genes are TRBV7-8 and TRBJ1-4, with D uncertain. Germline CDR1 SGHVS, CDR2 FQNEAQ. The germline V and J ends were trimmed by 2 bases and 5 bases, with 12 bases remaining between them. This CDR3 is built from 15 residues.

The CDR3 nucleotides are TGTGCCTGGTCGGGCAGGATCAATCAGCCCCAGCATTTT. Amino acid sequence: CAWSGRINQPQHF. The V gene is TRBV30, the J gene TRBJ1-5; D ambiguous. Per germline, CDR1 GTSNPN and CDR2 SVGIG (reference sequence). V dropped 5 bases and J dropped 3 bases, with 11 bases sitting between them. This CDR3 is 13 amino acids long.

The sample holds a few counts of this clone. The rearrangement joins TRBV30 to TRBJ2-5, with D possibly being TRBD2 (7 bases). V lost 2 bases to trimming and J lost 5 bases, with 15 bases between them. CDR1 is GTSNPN, CDR2 SVGIG, per germline (reference sequence). There are 14 residues in the CDR3. CDR3 loop: CAWSPGGPWETQYF. The DNA of the CDR3 is TGTGCCTGGAGTCCGGGGGGCCCGTGGGAGACCCAGTACTTC.

V and J are TRBV30 and TRBJ2-6; tentatively, D is TRBD1 (5 bases). CDR1 and CDR2 (germline): GTSNPN, SVGIG (reference sequence). V shed 2 bases and J shed 4 bases, with 12 bases lying between them. CDR3 size: 15 residues. CDR3 loop: CAWSLGASGANVLTF. In DNA, the CDR3 is TGTGCCTGGAGTCTAGGGGCATCCGGGGCCAACGTCCTGACTTTC.

The V and J genes are TRBV5-7 and TRBJ2-1, with 9 bases aligning to TRBD1. TRBV5-7 is an open reading frame, and its role is uncertain. V was clipped by 5 bases and J by 8 bases; unmatched bases: 5. This CDR3 is 13 amino acids long. The CDR3 loop reads CASRRDRDYEQFF. CDR3 DNA: TGTGCCAGCAGACGGGACAGGGACTATGAGCAGTTCTTC.

The chain joins TRBV18 to TRBJ2-3, with D tentatively TRBD1 or TRBD2 (5 bases each). The ends were cut back, 6 bases at V and 4 bases at J, with 17 bases in the middle. CDR3 length: 15 residues. CDR1 and CDR2 (germline): KGHSH, LQKENI. CDR3: CASSQGELSADTQYF. The CDR3 nucleotides are TGTGCCAGCTCCCAAGGGGAACTTAGCGCAGATACGCAGTATTTT.

In DNA, the CDR3 is TGTGCCAGCAGCCAGACAGGGGACTATGGCTACACCTTC. It encodes CASSQTGDYGYTF. The chain has TRBV2 and TRBJ1-2, with TRBD1 matching over 8 bases. The CDR3 is 13 residues long. Germline values: CDR1 SNHLY, CDR2 FYNNEI. V dropped 6 bases and J dropped 3; count of bases not matched to a gene: 3.

The rearrangement links TRBV25-1 to TRBJ1-1; maybe TRBD1 (6 bases). The CDR3 totals 13 residues. With 3 bases removed from V and 5 bases from J, the gap between germline ends came to 10 bases. Germline loops: CDR1 MGHDK, CDR2 SYGVNS. The CDR3 here is CASSEGGRTEAFF. In DNA, the CDR3 is TGTGCCAGCAGTGAGGGGGGCCGGACTGAAGCTTTCTTT.

V gene TRBV11-3 combines with J gene TRBJ2-7; TRBD2 agrees at 9 bases. The CDR3 has 12 residues. Germline loops: CDR1 SGHNT, CDR2 YENEEA. V lost 8 bases to trimming and J lost 3 bases; unmatched junction nucleotides: 2. The chain's CDR3 is CASRRGGYEQYF. For the CDR3, the DNA is TGTGCCAGCCGGCGGGGGGGCTACGAGCAGTACTTC. Full variable domain (missing parts from reference TRBV11-3 and TRBJ2-7): EAGVVQSPRYKIIEKKQPVAFWCNPISGHNTLYWYLQNLGQGPELLIRYENEEAVDDSQLPKDRFSAERLKGVDSTLKIQPAELGDSAVYLCASRRGGYEQYFGPGTRLTVT.

V is TRBV13 and J is TRBJ2-1, with 7 positions matching TRBD2. The CDR3 runs 15 residues. CDR1 and CDR2 from the germline V gene are PRHDT and FYEKMQ (reference sequence). V was clipped by 1 base and J by 2 bases; unmatched bases: 2. This CDR3 reads CASSLVAGAYNEQFF. CDR3 in DNA: TGTGCCAGCAGCTTAGTCGCGGGGGCCTACAATGAGCAGTTCTTC.

This clone came up a few times. The CDR3 sequence is CASSPATPYEQYF. DNA of the CDR3: TGTGCCAGCTCACCAGCTACCCCCTACGAGCAGTACTTC. The rearrangement uses TRBV18 and TRBJ2-7; no reliable D call. The ends were cut back, 2 bases at V and 2 bases at J, with 7 bases in the middle. CDR3 length equals 13 residues. CDR1 and CDR2 (germline): KGHSH, LQKENI.

The chain has TRBV30 and TRBJ2-5; possibly TRBD2 for D (5 bases). Germline-derived CDR1 and CDR2 are GTSNPN and SVGIG (reference sequence). The CDR3 runs 15 residues. Between the trimmed V and J ends, which lost 2 bases and 1 base, there was a span of 14 bases. This CDR3 reads CAWSRPSGVQETQYF. DNA for the CDR3: TGTGCCTGGAGTAGACCCTCCGGGGTCCAAGAGACCCAGTACTTC.

In this sample, this clone turned up a few times. The V gene is TRBV29-1, the J gene TRBJ2-1; 9 bases line up with TRBD1. The germline V gene has CDR1 SQVTM and CDR2 ANQGSEA. The CDR3 spans 14 residues. Germline trimming cut 7 bases from V and 2 bases from J; bases unmatched to any gene: 6. The CDR3 nucleotides read TGCAGCGCCGCCGGGACAGGGACCTACAATGAGCAGTTCTTC. Amino acids: CSAAGTGTYNEQFF.

This clone has a handful of counts. The chain links TRBV13 to TRBJ1-5; 7 positions match TRBD1. CDR3 size: 15 residues. J gave up 6 bases and V 5 bases, and 10 bases lay outside the gene matches. Germline CDR1 is PRHDT and CDR2 is FYEKMQ (reference sequence). The CDR3 DNA reads as TGTGCCAGCAGCATGAGCGACAGGGACAGTCAGCCCCAGCATTTT. Protein: CASSMSDRDSQPQHF.

This clone was counted between two and nine times. The V gene is TRBV29-1, the J gene TRBJ1-1; D is ambiguous. The V and J ends lost 1 base and 6 bases respectively, with 12 bases between them. Germline V gene sequence: CDR1 SQVTM, CDR2 ANQGSEA. This CDR3 spans 13 amino acids. CDR3 in DNA: TGCAGCGTTGAAGTAATTGGGCGGCCTGAAGCTTTCTTT. Its translation: CSVEVIGRPEAFF.

The rearrangement links TRBV5-6 to TRBJ2-5, with 8 nucleotides matching TRBD2. CDR1 SGHDT and CDR2 YYEEEE come from the germline V gene. The CDR3 is 15 amino acids. V trimming: 5 bases; J trimming: 5 bases; junction bases outside the gene matches: 11. CDR3 sequence reads: CASRLRSGGMETQYF. The CDR3 bases are TGTGCCAGCAGGTTAAGAAGCGGGGGCATGGAGACCCAGTACTTC.

This clone showed up just a few times. The V gene is TRBV27, the J gene TRBJ2-3; D possibly corresponds to TRBD2 (6 bases). Germline V gene sequence: CDR1 MNHEY, CDR2 SMNVEV (reference sequence). The germline V and J ends were trimmed by 2 bases and 6 bases, with 12 bases remaining between them. The CDR3 runs to 14 residues. In DNA, the CDR3 is TGTGCCAGCAGTTTAGTAGCGGATGTGGATACGCAGTATTTT. It is translated as CASSLVADVDTQYF.

The rearrangement joins TRBV7-9 to TRBJ1-2; tentative D call: TRBD1 (5 bases). The CDR3 is made up of 14 amino acids. The germline gives CDR1 SEHNR, CDR2 FQNEAQ (reference sequence). The V gene lost 5 bases and the J gene lost 8 bases, with 18 bases spanning the gap. CDR3 loop: CASSPVGGIGGYTF. In DNA, the CDR3 is TGTGCCAGCAGCCCCGTCGGGGGGATTGGGGGCTACACCTTC.

This clone has just a few counts. The V call is TRBV7-9, the J call TRBJ2-4, with D perhaps TRBD2 (5 bases). Germline lookup yields CDR1 SEHNR and CDR2 FQNEAQ (reference sequence). This CDR3 comprises 14 residues. The V end was cut by 5 bases, the J end by 1 base, with 9 bases between. CDR3 DNA sequence: TGTGCCAGCAGCCAAACGGGGGCCAAAAACATTCAGTACTTC. Encoded protein: CASSQTGAKNIQYF.

The chain is built from TRBV5-1 and TRBJ2-5; possible D gene TRBD2, 5 bases. Germline assignment: CDR1 SGHRS and CDR2 YFSETQ. V dropped 4 bases and J dropped 5 bases, with 18 bases sitting between them. There are 15 residues in the CDR3. The CDR3 loop is CASSPSISGWETQYF. Here the CDR3 DNA reads TGCGCCAGCAGCCCATCGATCAGCGGCTGGGAGACCCAGTACTTC. Together with reference TRBV5-1 and TRBJ2-5, the CDR3 gives the full variable domain: KAGVTQTPRYLIKTRGQQVTLSCSPISGHRSVSWYQQTPGQGLQFLFEYFSETQRNKGNFPGRFSGRQFSNSRSEMNVSTLELGDSALYLCASSPSISGWETQYFGPGTRLLVL.

This sequence joins TRBV28 and TRBJ2-5, with TRBD2 identical over 8 bases. The junction had 11 bases not matched to a gene; V was cut back by 5 bases and J by 9 bases. Germline V CDR1 and CDR2: MDHEN, SYDVKM. The CDR3 runs 14 residues. CDR3 sequence: CASSVSGTKQAQYF. Written as DNA, the CDR3 is TGTGCCAGCAGTGTTAGCGGGACCAAGCAGGCCCAGTACTTC.

The rearrangement uses TRBV9 and TRBJ2-7; D is undetermined. Germline values: CDR1 SGDLS, CDR2 YYNGEE. The CDR3 is made up of 14 amino acids. Trimming cost V 0 bases and J 4 bases, with 11 bases left between them. Here the CDR3 reads CASSVDSDLYEQYF. In DNA, the CDR3 is TGTGCCAGCAGCGTAGACAGCGACCTATACGAGCAGTACTTC.

V is TRBV7-9 and J is TRBJ1-2; D is uncertain. Germline V gene data show CDR1 as SEHNR and CDR2 as FQNEAQ (reference sequence). Trimming cost V 3 bases and J 8 bases, with 10 bases left between them. The CDR3 covers 12 residues. This chain's CDR3 is CASSLSHGGYTF. The CDR3 DNA reads as TGTGCCAGCAGCTTGAGCCATGGAGGCTACACCTTC. Based on the CDR3 plus reference TRBV7-9 and TRBJ1-2, the full variable domain is DTGVSQNPRHKITKRGQNVTFRCDPISEHNRLYWYRQTLGQGPEFLTYFQNEAQLEKSRLLSDRFSAERPKGSFSTLEIQRTEQGDSAMYLCASSLSHGGYTFGSGTRLTVV.

This chain links TRBV7-3 with TRBJ2-3; 8 bases line up with TRBD2. V lost 4 bases to trimming and J lost 2 bases; unmatched junction nucleotides: 5. The CDR3 runs 15 residues. Germline-derived CDR1 and CDR2 are SGHTA and FQGTGA. CDR3: CASSSHSGDTDTQYF. In nucleotides, the CDR3 is TGTGCCAGCAGCTCCCATAGCGGGGACACAGATACGCAGTATTTT. The variable domain in full, completed from reference TRBV7-3 and TRBJ2-3, reads GAGVSQTPSNKVTEKGKYVELRCDPISGHTALYWYRQSLGQGPEFLIYFQGTGAADDSGLPNDRFFAVRPEGSVSTLKIQRTERGDSAVYLCASSSHSGDTDTQYFGPGTRLTVL.

The table lists this clone with a few counts. In nucleotides, the CDR3 is TGTGCCAGTAAGGAAGATGGCTACACCTTC. Translation: CASKEDGYTF. The gene calls are TRBV19 and TRBJ1-2, with D hard to call. This CDR3 comprises 10 residues. V was pared by 7 bases and J by 6 bases, with 6 bases between. Germline CDR1 reads LNHDA; CDR2 reads SQIVND (reference sequence). Combining the CDR3 with reference TRBV19 and TRBJ1-2 gives the whole variable domain DGGITQSPKYLFRKEGQNVTLSCEQNLNHDAMYWYRQDPGQGLRLIYYSQIVNDFQKGDIAEGYSVSREKKESFPLTVTSAQKNPTAFYLCASKEDGYTFGSGTRLTVV.

There are a few counts of this clone. The V gene is TRBV13, the J gene TRBJ1-1, with 11 bases lining up with TRBD1. Germline CDR1 is PRHDT and CDR2 is FYEKMQ (reference sequence). V was clipped by 5 bases and J by 10 bases; unmatched bases: 3. The CDR3 extends over 12 amino acids. CDR3 in amino acids: CASSGQGARAFF. The CDR3 DNA sequence: TGTGCCAGCAGCGGACAGGGGGCGCGAGCTTTCTTT.

V is TRBV4-1 and J is TRBJ2-4, with 8 bases matching TRBD2. Trimming cost V 3 bases and J 0 bases; bases outside gene matches: 22. CDR3 length: 22 residues. Germline CDR1 is MGHRA and CDR2 is YSYEKL. CDR3 nucleotides: TGCGCCAGCAGCCAGCCCAATTCCGGAGGGACTAGGCCCTTACTAGCCAAAAACATTCAGTACTTC. Its translation: CASSQPNSGGTRPLLAKNIQYF.

V usage is TRBV28 and J usage is TRBJ2-5; 8 bases agree with TRBD2. The junction had 7 bases not matched to a gene; V was cut back by 3 bases and J by 7 bases. CDR1 and CDR2 from the germline V gene are MDHEN and SYDVKM. This CDR3 spans 14 amino acids. This chain's CDR3 is CASSFLAGGGTQYF. The CDR3 DNA reads as TGTGCCAGCAGTTTTCTGGCGGGGGGTGGGACCCAGTACTTC. Filled out from reference TRBV28 and TRBJ2-5, the complete variable domain reads DVKVTQSSRYLVKRTGEKVFLECVQDMDHENMFWYRQDPGLGLRLIYFSYDVKMKEKGDIPEGYSVSREKKERFSLILESASTNQTSMYLCASSFLAGGGTQYFGPGTRLLVL.

The chain has TRBV23-1 and TRBJ2-3; TRBD2 might be the D (5 bases). TRBV23-1 is an ORF, and what it does is uncertain. The CDR3 length is 17 residues. Trimming took off 4 bases at V and 2 bases at J, with 19 bases between the two ends. CDR3 coding DNA: TGCGCCAGCAGTCCGTCTATGCGGGCAGCTGACACAGATACGCAGTATTTT. It yields the protein CASSPSMRAADTDTQYF.

This chain uses TRBV25-1 with TRBJ2-1, with a weak D call TRBD1 (6 bases). The CDR3 runs to 13 residues. CDR1 MGHDK and CDR2 SYGVNS come from the germline V gene. V lost 8 bases, J lost 10 bases, and 18 bases lay in between. The CDR3 coding sequence is TGTGCCAGCGCCGGGACAAAAGGCGGCGAGCAGTTCTTC. This codes for CASAGTKGGEQFF. Full variable domain (remainder filled in from reference TRBV25-1 and TRBJ2-1): EADIYQTPRYLVIGTGKKITLECSQTMGHDKMYWYQQDPGMELHLIHYSYGVNSTEKGDLSSESTVSRIRTEHFPLTLESARPSHTSQYLCASAGTKGGEQFFGPGTRLTVL.